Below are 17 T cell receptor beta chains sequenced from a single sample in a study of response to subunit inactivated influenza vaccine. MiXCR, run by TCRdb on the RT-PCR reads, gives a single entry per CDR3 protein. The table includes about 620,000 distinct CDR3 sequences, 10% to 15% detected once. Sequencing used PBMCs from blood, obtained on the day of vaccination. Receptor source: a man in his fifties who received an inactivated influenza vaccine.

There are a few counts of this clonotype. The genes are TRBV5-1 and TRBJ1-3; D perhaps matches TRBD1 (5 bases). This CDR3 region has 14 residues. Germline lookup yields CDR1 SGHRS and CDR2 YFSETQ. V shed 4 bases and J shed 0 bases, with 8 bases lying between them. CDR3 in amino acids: CASSGGASGNTIYF. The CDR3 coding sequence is TGCGCCAGCAGCGGCGGGGCCTCTGGAAACACCATATATTTT.

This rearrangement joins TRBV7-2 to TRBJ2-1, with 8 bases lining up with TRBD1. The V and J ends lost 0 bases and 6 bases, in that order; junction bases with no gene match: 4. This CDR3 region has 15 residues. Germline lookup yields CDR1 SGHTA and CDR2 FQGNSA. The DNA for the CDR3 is TGTGCCAGCAGCTTAGCTGACAGGGGAGTCAATGAGCAGTTCTTC. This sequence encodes CASSLADRGVNEQFF.

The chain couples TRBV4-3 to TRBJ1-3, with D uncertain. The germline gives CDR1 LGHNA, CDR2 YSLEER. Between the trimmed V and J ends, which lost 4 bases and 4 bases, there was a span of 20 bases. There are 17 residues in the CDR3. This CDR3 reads CASSPGFSGLLGNTIYF. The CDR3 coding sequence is TGCGCCAGCAGCCCGGGTTTTTCAGGTCTATTAGGAAACACCATATATTTT.

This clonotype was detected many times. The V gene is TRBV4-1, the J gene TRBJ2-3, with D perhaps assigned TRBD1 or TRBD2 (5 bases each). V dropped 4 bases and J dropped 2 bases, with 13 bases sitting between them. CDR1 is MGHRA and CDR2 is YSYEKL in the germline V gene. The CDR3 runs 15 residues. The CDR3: CASSLQTGATDTQYF. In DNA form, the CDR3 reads TGCGCCAGCAGCCTACAAACCGGGGCCACAGATACGCAGTATTTT.

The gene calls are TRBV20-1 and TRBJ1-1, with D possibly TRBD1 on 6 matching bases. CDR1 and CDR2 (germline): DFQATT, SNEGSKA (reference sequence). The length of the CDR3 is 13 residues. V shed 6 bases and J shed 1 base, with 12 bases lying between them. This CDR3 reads CSARTARNTEAFF. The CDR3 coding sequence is TGCAGTGCGCGGACAGCTCGGAACACTGAAGCTTTCTTT.

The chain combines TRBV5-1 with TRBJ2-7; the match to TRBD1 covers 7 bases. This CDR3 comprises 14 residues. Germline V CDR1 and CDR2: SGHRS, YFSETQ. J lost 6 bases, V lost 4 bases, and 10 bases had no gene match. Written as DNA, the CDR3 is TGCGCCAGCAGCCTAAACCCGGACAGGTCCGAGCAGTACTTC. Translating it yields CASSLNPDRSEQYF.

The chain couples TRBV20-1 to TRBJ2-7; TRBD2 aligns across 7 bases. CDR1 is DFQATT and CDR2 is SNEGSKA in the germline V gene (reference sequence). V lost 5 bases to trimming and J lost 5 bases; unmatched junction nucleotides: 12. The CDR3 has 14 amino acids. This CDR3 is CSAWGLPEVNEQYF. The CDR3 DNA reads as TGCAGTGCTTGGGGACTACCCGAGGTAAACGAGCAGTACTTC.

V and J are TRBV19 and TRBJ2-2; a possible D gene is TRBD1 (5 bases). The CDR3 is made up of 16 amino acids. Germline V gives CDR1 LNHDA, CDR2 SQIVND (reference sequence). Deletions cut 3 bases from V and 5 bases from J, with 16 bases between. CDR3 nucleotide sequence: TGTGCCAGTAGTATGAAGAGTAGGGGATGGACCGGGGAGCTGTTTTTT. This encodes CASSMKSRGWTGELFF.

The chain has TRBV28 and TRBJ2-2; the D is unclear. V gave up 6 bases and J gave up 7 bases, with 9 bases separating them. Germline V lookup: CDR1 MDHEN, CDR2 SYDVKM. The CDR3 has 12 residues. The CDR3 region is CASSRLIGELFF. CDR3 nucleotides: TGTGCCAGCAGCCGCCTGATCGGGGAGCTGTTTTTT.

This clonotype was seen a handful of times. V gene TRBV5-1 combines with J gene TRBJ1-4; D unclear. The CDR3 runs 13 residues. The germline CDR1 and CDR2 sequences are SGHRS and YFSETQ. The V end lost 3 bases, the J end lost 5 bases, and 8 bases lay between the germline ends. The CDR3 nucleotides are TGCGCCAGCAGCTACGGGGTAAATGAAAAACTGTTTTTT. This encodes CASSYGVNEKLFF.

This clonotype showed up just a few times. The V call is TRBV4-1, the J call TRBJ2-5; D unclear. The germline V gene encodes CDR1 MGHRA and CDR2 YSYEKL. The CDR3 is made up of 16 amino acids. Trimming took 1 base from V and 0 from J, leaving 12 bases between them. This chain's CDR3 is CASSQGAKVYQETQYF. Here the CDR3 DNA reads TGCGCCAGCAGCCAAGGGGCAAAGGTCTACCAAGAGACCCAGTACTTC.

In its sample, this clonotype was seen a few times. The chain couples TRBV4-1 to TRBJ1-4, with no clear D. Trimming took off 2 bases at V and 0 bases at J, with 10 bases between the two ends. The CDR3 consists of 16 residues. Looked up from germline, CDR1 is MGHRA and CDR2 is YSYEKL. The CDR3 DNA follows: TGCGCCAGCAGCCAATGGGAGGATTCAACTAATGAAAAACTGTTTTTT. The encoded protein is CASSQWEDSTNEKLFF.

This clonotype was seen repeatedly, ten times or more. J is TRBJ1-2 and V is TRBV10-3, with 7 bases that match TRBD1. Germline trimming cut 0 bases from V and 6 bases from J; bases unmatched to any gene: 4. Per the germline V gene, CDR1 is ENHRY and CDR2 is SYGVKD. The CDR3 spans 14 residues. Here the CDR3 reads CAISESKGADGYTF. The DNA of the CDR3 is TGTGCCATCAGTGAGTCAAAGGGGGCGGATGGCTACACCTTC.

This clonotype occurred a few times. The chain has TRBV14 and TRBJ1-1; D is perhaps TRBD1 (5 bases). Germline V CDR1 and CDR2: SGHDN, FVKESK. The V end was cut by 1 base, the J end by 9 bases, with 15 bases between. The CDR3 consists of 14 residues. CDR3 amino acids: CASSQGYGGGKAFF. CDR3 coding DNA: TGTGCCAGCAGCCAAGGATACGGTGGGGGGAAAGCTTTCTTT.

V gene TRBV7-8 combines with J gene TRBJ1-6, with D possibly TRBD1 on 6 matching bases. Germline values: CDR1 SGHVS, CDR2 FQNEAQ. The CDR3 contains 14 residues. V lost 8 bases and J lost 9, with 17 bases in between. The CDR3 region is CASSMQGIVSPLHF. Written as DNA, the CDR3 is TGTGCCAGCTCCATGCAGGGGATTGTTTCACCCCTCCACTTT.

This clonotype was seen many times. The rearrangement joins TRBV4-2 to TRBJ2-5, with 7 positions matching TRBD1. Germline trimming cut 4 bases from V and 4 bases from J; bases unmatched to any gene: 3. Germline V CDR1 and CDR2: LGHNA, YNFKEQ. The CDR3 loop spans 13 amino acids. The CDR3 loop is CASSRDRRETQYF. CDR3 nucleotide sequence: TGTGCCAGCAGCCGGGACAGAAGAGAGACCCAGTACTTC.

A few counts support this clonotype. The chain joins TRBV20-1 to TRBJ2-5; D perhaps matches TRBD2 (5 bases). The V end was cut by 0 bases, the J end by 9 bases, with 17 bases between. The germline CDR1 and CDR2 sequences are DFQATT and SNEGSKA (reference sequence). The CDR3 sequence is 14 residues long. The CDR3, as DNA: TGCAGTGCTAGAGATCAGAGGTGGACTGCGGCCCAGTACTTC. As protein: CSARDQRWTAAQYF.